The 14 T cell receptor beta chains in this list originate from one sample, sequenced in a study of shared clonotypes between healthy human individuals. TCRdb's copy holds only in-frame clones and misses some; the assay was immunoSEQ multiplex PCR. This table has under 550,000 clones, around 96% appearing once. Specimen: naive CD4+ T cells sorted from blood. Subset of the sample: CD45RA+ positively selected. These receptor sequences come from a woman under 40 in good health.

The V and J genes are TRBV6-1 and TRBJ1-5, with D tentatively TRBD1 (5 bases). From germline, CDR1 is MNHNS and CDR2 SASEGT. CDR3 length equals 16 residues. The ends were cut back, 3 bases at V and 2 bases at J, with 14 bases in the middle. The CDR3 protein is CASSEVWGSGNQPQHF. The CDR3 nucleotides read TGTGCCAGCAGTGAGGTTTGGGGGTCGGGCAATCAGCCCCAGCATTTT.

The chain joins TRBV6-1 to TRBJ2-2; no definite D call. CDR1 and CDR2 from the germline V gene are MNHNS and SASEGT. The V and J ends lost 0 bases and 2 bases respectively, with 13 bases between them. This CDR3 contains 17 residues. CDR3 region: CASSEAISTDNTGELFF. CDR3 bases: TGTGCCAGCAGTGAAGCGATATCGACTGACAACACCGGGGAGCTGTTTTTT.

This clone was observed a few times. The chain has TRBV18 and TRBJ2-1; no reliable D call. Looked up from germline, CDR1 is KGHSH and CDR2 is LQKENI. Trimming cost V 1 base and J 3 bases, with 10 bases left between them. The length of the CDR3 is 15 residues. The CDR3 DNA reads TGTGCCAGCTCACCACTCCAGACTGACTACAATGAGCAGTTCTTC. Its translation: CASSPLQTDYNEQFF.

This chain connects TRBV30 to TRBJ2-3, with 11 bases matching TRBD2. Germline-derived CDR1 and CDR2 are GTSNPN and SVGIG (reference sequence). Trimming at V came to 5 bases and at J to 7 bases, leaving 5 bases not matched to a gene. The CDR3 runs 13 residues. The chain's CDR3 is CAWGTSGANTQYF. The CDR3 DNA is TGTGCCTGGGGGACTAGCGGAGCTAATACGCAGTATTTT.

The rearrangement uses TRBV28 and TRBJ1-4, with D maybe TRBD1 (5 bases). Germline-derived CDR1 and CDR2 are MDHEN and SYDVKM. V dropped 8 bases and J dropped 1 base, with 8 bases sitting between them. This CDR3 is built from 13 residues. The CDR3: CASGGLTNEKLFF. DNA for the CDR3: TGTGCCAGCGGGGGTTTAACTAATGAAAAACTGTTTTTT.

This chain uses TRBV6-1 with TRBJ1-4, with 7 bases that match TRBD1. Germline V lookup: CDR1 MNHNS, CDR2 SASEGT. With V trimmed by 4 bases and J by 7 bases, 9 bases remained unmatched. The CDR3 is 15 residues long. This CDR3 is CASSAPQGGSEKLFF. In DNA form, the CDR3 reads TGTGCCAGCAGTGCGCCTCAGGGGGGTAGTGAAAAACTGTTTTTT.

The chain carries TRBV7-2 and TRBJ2-5, with D possibly matching TRBD2 (5 bases). Germline V gene lookup returns CDR1 SGHTA and CDR2 FQGNSA. The CDR3 loop spans 15 amino acids. The ends were cut back, 2 bases at V and 2 bases at J, with 12 bases in the middle. The CDR3 DNA reads as TGTGCCAGCAGCTTAAGCCCAGGAGGACAAGAGACCCAGTACTTC. Protein: CASSLSPGGQETQYF.

The rearrangement joins TRBV6-1 to TRBJ2-3; D is perhaps TRBD1 or TRBD2 (5 bases each). Trimming took off 7 bases at V and 6 bases at J, with 17 bases between the two ends. CDR3 length: 14 amino acids. CDR1 and CDR2 (germline): MNHNS, SASEGT. CDR3 bases: TGTGCCAGCATAGACAGCGGACGGTGGGATACGCAGTATTTT. It translates to CASIDSGRWDTQYF.

The J gene is TRBJ2-7, the V gene TRBV6-1; possible D gene TRBD1, 5 bases. Germline V gene data show CDR1 as MNHNS and CDR2 as SASEGT. This CDR3 spans 12 amino acids. Trimming removed 6 bases from V and 1 base from J, with 7 bases in between. DNA for the CDR3: TGTGCCAGCAGACAGGAGTCCTACGAGCAGTACTTC. Translating gives CASRQESYEQYF.

The chain combines TRBV30 with TRBJ2-7, with 8 bases aligning to TRBD1. The CDR3 has 11 residues. The J segment lost 8 bases and the V segment lost 3 bases, leaving 3 bases of the junction unmatched. Germline values: CDR1 GTSNPN, CDR2 SVGIG (reference sequence). This CDR3 is CAWRDRAKQYF. CDR3 DNA sequence: TGTGCCTGGAGGGACAGGGCCAAGCAGTACTTC.

The CDR3 coding sequence is TGCGCCAGCAGCGCTCTAGCGGGAATGAATGAGCAGTTCTTC. It codes for CASSALAGMNEQFF. The gene calls are TRBV5-1 and TRBJ2-1; 9 positions match TRBD2. J lost 7 bases, V lost 4 bases, and 6 bases had no gene match. The CDR3 spans 14 residues. The germline V gene has CDR1 SGHRS and CDR2 YFSETQ.

The chain recombines TRBV6-6 with TRBJ2-2; 9 bases fit TRBD2. V shed 11 bases, J shed 2 bases, and the junction held 9 bases outside the gene matches. CDR1 is MNHNY, CDR2 SVGAGI, per germline (reference sequence). The CDR3 spans 15 residues. The CDR3 is CACSASGINTGELFF. The CDR3 DNA is TGTGCCTGCTCAGCTAGCGGGATCAACACCGGGGAGCTGTTTTTT.

The chain carries TRBV10-3 and TRBJ2-5, with 10 bases identical to TRBD2. The J call may be incorrect, as the DNA end agrees better with TRBJ2-7. The germline V gene has CDR1 ENHRY and CDR2 SYGVKD. CDR3 length: 15 residues. In nucleotides, the CDR3 is TGTGCCATCAGCCAAGGACTAGCGGCGTCCTACGAGCAGTACTTC. Encoded protein: CAISQGLAASYEQYF.

The genes are TRBV5-5 and TRBJ2-1, with D perhaps TRBD2 (7 bases). Germline V lookup: CDR1 SGHKS, CDR2 YYEKEE (reference sequence). V lost 2 bases and J lost 8, with 14 bases in between. This CDR3 comprises 14 residues. CDR3: CASSFNREGDEQFF. CDR3 DNA: TGTGCCAGCAGCTTTAACAGGGAGGGGGATGAGCAGTTCTTC. Drawing the rest from reference TRBV5-5 and TRBJ2-1, the complete variable domain is DAGVTQSPTHLIKTRGQQVTLRCSPISGHKSVSWYQQVLGQGPQFIFQYYEKEERGRGNFPDRFSARQFPNYSSELNVNALLLGDSALYLCASSFNREGDEQFFGPGTRLTVL.